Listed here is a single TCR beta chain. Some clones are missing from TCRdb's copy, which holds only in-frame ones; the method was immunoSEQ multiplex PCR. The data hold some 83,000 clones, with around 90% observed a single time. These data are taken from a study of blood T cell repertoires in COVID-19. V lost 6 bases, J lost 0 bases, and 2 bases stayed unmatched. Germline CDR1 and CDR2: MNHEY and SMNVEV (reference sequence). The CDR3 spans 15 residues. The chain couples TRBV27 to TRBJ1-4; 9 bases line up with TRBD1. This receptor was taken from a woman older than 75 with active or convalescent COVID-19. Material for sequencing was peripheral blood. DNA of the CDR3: TGTGCCAGCAGCCGGACAGGGGCAACTAATGAAAAACTGTTTTTT. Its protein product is CASSRTGATNEKLFF.